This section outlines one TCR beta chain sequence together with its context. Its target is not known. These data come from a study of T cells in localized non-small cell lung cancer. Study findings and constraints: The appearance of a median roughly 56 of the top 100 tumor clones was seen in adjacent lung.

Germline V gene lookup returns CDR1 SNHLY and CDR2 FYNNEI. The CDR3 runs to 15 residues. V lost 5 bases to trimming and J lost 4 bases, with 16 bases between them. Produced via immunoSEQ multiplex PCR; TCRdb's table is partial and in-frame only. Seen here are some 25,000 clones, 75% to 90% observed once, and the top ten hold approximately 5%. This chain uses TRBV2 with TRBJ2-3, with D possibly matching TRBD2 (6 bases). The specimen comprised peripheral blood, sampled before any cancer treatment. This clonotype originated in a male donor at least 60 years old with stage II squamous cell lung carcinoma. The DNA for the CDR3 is TGTGCCAGCAGTAGGGACTTCCAGGGACCAGATACGCAGTATTTT. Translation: CASSRDFQGPDTQYF.